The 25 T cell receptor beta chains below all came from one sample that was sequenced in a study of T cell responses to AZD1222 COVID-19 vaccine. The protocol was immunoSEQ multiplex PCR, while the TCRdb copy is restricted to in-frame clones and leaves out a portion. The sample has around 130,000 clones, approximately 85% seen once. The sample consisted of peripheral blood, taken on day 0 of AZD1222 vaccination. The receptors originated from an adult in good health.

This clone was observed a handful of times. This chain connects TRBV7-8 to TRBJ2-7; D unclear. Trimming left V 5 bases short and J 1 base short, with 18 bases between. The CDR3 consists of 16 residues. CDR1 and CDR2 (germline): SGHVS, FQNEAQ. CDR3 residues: CASSPARRMRSYEQYF. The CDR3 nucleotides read TGTGCCAGCAGCCCGGCCAGACGTATGCGGTCCTACGAGCAGTACTTC. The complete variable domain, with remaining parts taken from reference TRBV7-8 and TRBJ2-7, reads GAGVSQSPRYKVAKRGQDVALRCDPISGHVSLFWYQQALGQGPEFLTYFQNEAQLDKSGLPSDRFFAERPEGSVSTLKIQRTQQEDSAVYLCASSPARRMRSYEQYFGPGTRLTVT.

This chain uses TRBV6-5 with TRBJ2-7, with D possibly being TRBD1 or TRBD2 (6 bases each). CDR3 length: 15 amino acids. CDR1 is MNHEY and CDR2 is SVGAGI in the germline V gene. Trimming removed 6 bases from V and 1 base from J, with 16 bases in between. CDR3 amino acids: CASSFEGGSSYEQYF. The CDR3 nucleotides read TGTGCCAGCAGCTTCGAGGGGGGAAGTTCCTACGAGCAGTACTTC.

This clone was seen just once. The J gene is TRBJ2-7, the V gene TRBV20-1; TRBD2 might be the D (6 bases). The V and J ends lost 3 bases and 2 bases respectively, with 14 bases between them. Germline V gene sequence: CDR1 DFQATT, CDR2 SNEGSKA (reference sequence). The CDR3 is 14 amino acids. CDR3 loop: CSASILRGTYEQYF. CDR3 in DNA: TGCAGTGCTAGTATTTTACGGGGGACCTACGAGCAGTACTTC.

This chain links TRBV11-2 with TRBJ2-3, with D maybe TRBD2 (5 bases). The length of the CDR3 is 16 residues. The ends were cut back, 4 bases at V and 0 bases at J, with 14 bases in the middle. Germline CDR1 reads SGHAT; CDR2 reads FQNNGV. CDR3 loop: CASSYNRGYSTDTQYF. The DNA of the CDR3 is TGTGCCAGCAGCTATAACAGAGGGTATAGCACAGATACGCAGTATTTT.

Written as DNA, the CDR3 is TGTGCCAGCAGCTTGTACGGCACATTAAGCACAGATACGCAGTATTTT. Protein product: CASSLYGTLSTDTQYF. This rearrangement joins TRBV5-6 to TRBJ2-3; the D is unclear. From germline, CDR1 is SGHDT and CDR2 YYEEEE. There are 16 residues in the CDR3. The ends were cut back, 1 base at V and 0 bases at J, with 12 bases in the middle.

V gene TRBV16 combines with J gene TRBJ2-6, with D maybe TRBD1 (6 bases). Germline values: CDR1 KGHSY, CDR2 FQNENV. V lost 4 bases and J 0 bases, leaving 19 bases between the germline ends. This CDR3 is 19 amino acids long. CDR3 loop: CASSPWQGRTISGANVLTF. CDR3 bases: TGTGCCAGCAGCCCCTGGCAGGGGCGAACTATCTCTGGGGCCAACGTCCTGACTTTC. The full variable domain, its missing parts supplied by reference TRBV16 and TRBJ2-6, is GEEVAQTPKHLVRGEGQKAKLYCAPIKGHSYVFWYQQVLKNEFKFLISFQNENVFDETGMPKERFSAKCLPNSPCSLEIQATKLEDSAVYFCASSPWQGRTISGANVLTFGAGSRLTVL.

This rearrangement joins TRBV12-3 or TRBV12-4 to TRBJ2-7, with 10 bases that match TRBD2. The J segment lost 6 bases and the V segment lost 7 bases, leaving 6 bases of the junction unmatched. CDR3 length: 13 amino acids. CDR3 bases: TGTGCCAGCACTAGCGGGAGTCTAGTCGAGCAGTACTTC. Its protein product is CASTSGSLVEQYF.

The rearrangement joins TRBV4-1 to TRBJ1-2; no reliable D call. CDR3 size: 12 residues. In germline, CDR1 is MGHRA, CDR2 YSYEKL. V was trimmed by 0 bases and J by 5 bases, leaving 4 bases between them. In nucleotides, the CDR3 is TGCGCCAGCAGCCAAGAGACTTATGGCTACACCTTC. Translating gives CASSQETYGYTF.

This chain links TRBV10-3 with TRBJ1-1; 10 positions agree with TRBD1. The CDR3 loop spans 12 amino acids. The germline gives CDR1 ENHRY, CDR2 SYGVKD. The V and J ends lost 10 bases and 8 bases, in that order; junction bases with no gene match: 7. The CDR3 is CATTGTGDEAFF. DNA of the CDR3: TGTGCCACCACAGGGACAGGGGACGAAGCTTTCTTT.

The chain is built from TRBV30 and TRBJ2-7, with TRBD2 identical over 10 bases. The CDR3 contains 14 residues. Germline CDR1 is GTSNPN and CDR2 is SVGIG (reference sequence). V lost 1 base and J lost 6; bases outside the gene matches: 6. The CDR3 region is CAWSGLAGESEQYF. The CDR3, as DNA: TGTGCCTGGAGTGGGCTAGCGGGAGAGAGCGAGCAGTACTTC.

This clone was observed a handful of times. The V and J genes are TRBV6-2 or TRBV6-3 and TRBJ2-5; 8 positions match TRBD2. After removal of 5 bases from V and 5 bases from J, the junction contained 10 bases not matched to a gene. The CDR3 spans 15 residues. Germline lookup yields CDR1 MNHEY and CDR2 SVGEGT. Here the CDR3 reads CASSQKLAEVETQYF. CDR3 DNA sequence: TGTGCCAGCAGTCAGAAACTAGCGGAGGTCGAGACCCAGTACTTC.

DNA of the CDR3: TGTGCCAGCAGTTTCTATGGGTCCTCTGTTTCCTACGAGCAGTACTTC. As protein: CASSFYGSSVSYEQYF. V usage is TRBV28 and J usage is TRBJ2-7; no firm D call. V dropped 3 bases and J dropped 1 base, with 16 bases sitting between them. This CDR3 is built from 16 residues. Germline CDR1 MDHEN, CDR2 SYDVKM.

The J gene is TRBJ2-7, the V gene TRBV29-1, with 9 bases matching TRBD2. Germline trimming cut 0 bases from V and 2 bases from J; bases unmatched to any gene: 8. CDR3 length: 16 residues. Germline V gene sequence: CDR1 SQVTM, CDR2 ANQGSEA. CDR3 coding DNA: TGCAGCGTTGAAGATCGGATGCGGGAGGGCCCCTACGAGCAGTACTTC. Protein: CSVEDRMREGPYEQYF.

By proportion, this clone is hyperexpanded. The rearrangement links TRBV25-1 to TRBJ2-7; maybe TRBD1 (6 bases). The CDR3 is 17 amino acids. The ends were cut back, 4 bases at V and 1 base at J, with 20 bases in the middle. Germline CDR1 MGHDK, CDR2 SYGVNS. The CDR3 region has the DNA TGTGCCAGCAGTGGGGACATGGCACCGTACGAGTCCTACGAGCAGTACTTC. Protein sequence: CASSGDMAPYESYEQYF.

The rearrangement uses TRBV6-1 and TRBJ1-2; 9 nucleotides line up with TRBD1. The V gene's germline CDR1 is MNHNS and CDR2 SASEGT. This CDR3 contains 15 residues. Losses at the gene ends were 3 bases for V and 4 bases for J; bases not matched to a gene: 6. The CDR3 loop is CASSEGQGYIYGYTF. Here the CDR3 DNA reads TGTGCCAGCAGTGAGGGACAGGGTTATATCTATGGCTACACCTTC.

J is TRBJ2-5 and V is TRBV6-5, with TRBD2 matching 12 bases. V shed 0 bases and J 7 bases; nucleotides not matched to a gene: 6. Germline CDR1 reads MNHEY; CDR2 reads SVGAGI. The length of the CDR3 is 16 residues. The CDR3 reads CASSYSSSSGRGTQYF. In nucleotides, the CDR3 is TGTGCCAGCAGTTACTCCTCTTCTAGCGGGAGGGGGACCCAGTACTTC.

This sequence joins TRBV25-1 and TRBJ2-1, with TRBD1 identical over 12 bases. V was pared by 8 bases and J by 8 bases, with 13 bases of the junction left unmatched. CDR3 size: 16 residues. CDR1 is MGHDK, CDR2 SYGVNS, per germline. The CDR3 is CASGDAGTGGWDEQFF. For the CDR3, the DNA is TGTGCCAGCGGAGACGCCGGGACAGGGGGCTGGGATGAGCAGTTCTTC.

CDR3 sequence reads: CAWTGQYNSPLHF. The CDR3 DNA follows: TGTGCCTGGACCGGGCAGTATAATTCACCCCTCCACTTT. The chain links TRBV30 to TRBJ1-6; no clear D. The germline gives CDR1 GTSNPN, CDR2 SVGIG (reference sequence). The ends were cut back, 4 bases at V and 4 bases at J, with 8 bases in the middle. This CDR3 has 13 residues.

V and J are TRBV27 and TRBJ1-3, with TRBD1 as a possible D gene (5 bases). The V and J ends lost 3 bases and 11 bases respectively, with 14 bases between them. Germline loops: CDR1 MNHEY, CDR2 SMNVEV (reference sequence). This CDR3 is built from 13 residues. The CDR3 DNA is TGTGCCAGCAGTTTTAGGGAGGGGATGGCCATATATTTT. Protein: CASSFREGMAIYF.

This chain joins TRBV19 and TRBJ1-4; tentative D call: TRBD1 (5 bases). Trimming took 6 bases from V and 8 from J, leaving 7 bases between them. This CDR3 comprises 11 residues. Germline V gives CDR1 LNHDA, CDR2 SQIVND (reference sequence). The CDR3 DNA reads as TGTGCCAGTAGGGGGGAAGAAAAACTGTTTTTT. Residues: CASRGEEKLFF.

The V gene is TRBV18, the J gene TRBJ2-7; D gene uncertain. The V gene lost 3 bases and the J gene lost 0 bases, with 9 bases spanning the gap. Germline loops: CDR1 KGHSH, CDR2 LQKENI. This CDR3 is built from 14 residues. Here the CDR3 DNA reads TGTGCCAGCTCACCTGGCAGGAGCTCCTACGAGCAGTACTTC. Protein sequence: CASSPGRSSYEQYF.

Written as DNA, the CDR3 is TGTGCCAGCAGTATGCCGAACCGCGATACGCAGTATTTT. Translated: CASSMPNRDTQYF. The chain links TRBV27 to TRBJ2-3; no firm D call. The germline V gene encodes CDR1 MNHEY and CDR2 SMNVEV (reference sequence). The CDR3 length is 13 residues. Trimming stripped 5 bases from V and 6 bases from J, with 12 bases between.

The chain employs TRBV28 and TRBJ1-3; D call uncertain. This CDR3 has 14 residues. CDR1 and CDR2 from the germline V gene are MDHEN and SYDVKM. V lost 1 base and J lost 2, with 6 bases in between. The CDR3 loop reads CASSLYDPGNTIYF. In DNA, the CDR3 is TGTGCCAGCAGTTTATATGATCCTGGAAACACCATATATTTT.

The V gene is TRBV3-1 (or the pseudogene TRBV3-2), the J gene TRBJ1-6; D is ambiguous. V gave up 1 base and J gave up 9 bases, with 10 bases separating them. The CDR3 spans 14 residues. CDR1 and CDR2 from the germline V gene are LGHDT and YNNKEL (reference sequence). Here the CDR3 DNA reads TGTGCCAGCAGCCAAGGCGTGGGATCTTCACCCCTCCACTTT. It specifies CASSQGVGSSPLHF.

CDR3 sequence (DNA): TGTGCCAGCAGCCCGGACAGGGGCAATCAGCCCCAGCATTTT. It specifies CASSPDRGNQPQHF. This chain connects TRBV7-9 to TRBJ1-5; TRBD1 matches 8 bases. Germline V gene lookup returns CDR1 SEHNR and CDR2 FQNEAQ (reference sequence). The CDR3 length is 14 residues. J was trimmed by 2 bases and V by 5 bases; bases with no gene match: 2.